The 26 T cell receptor beta chains presented below share a single source sample, sequenced in a study of blood T cell repertoires in COVID-19. The protocol was immunoSEQ multiplex PCR, while the TCRdb copy is restricted to in-frame clones and leaves out a portion. Of some 230,000 clones in the sample, around 89% are singletons; the top ten hold 3% to 3.5%. Specimen: PBMCs or T cells enriched from blood (not recorded which). These receptors were taken from a young woman in a cohort exposed to, infected with or recovered from COVID-19 (not recorded which).

This sequence joins TRBV19 and TRBJ1-5, with 9 bases that match TRBD1. V lost 5 bases, J lost 2 bases, and 13 bases stayed unmatched. The germline V gene encodes CDR1 LNHDA and CDR2 SQIVND (reference sequence). This CDR3 is 18 amino acids long. In DNA form, the CDR3 reads TGTGCCAGTAGTGAGGGACAGGGTAAGGGTTTCGGCAATCAGCCCCAGCATTTT. It specifies CASSEGQGKGFGNQPQHF.

As DNA, the CDR3 is TGTGCCAGCAGCCTCCCCGGGACAGGGATGATTGGCTACACCTTC. It is translated as CASSLPGTGMIGYTF. J is TRBJ1-2 and V is TRBV14; 9 bases fit TRBD1. Germline V gene data show CDR1 as SGHDN and CDR2 as FVKESK. CDR3 length: 15 residues. V trimming: 4 bases; J trimming: 7 bases; junction bases outside the gene matches: 10. The full variable domain, in which reference TRBV14 and TRBJ1-2 provide the parts outside the CDR3, is EAGVTQFPSHSVIEKGQTVTLRCDPISGHDNLYWYRRVMGKEIKFLLHFVKESKQDESGMPNNRFLAERTGGTYSTLKVQPAELEDSGVYFCASSLPGTGMIGYTFGSGTRLTVV.

This chain links TRBV21-1 with TRBJ1-1; the D segment call TRBD1 is taken from the table without a DNA check. TRBV21-1 is noted as a pseudogene. The CDR3 extends over 13 amino acids. CDR3 sequence: CASSKQGASGAFF. The CDR3 nucleotides are TGTGCCAGCTCTAAACAGGGGGCAAGTGGAGCTTTCTTT.

J is TRBJ2-7 and V is TRBV19, with TRBD1 matching 9 bases. The germline V gene has CDR1 LNHDA and CDR2 SQIVND (reference sequence). CDR3 size: 15 residues. V was clipped by 6 bases and J by 4 bases; unmatched bases: 10. The CDR3 loop is CASRYTGTGNYEQYF. In DNA, the CDR3 is TGTGCCAGTAGGTATACCGGGACAGGGAATTACGAGCAGTACTTC.

The CDR3 spells CASSHPPGDYGYTF. CDR3 in DNA: TGTGCCAGCAGCCATCCCCCAGGTGATTATGGCTACACCTTC. The chain employs TRBV14 and TRBJ1-2; D is unclear. Germline CDR1 reads SGHDN; CDR2 reads FVKESK. The V gene lost 3 bases and the J gene lost 5 bases, with 13 bases spanning the gap. The CDR3 runs 14 residues. The full variable domain, completed using reference TRBV14 and TRBJ1-2, is EAGVTQFPSHSVIEKGQTVTLRCDPISGHDNLYWYRRVMGKEIKFLLHFVKESKQDESGMPNNRFLAERTGGTYSTLKVQPAELEDSGVYFCASSHPPGDYGYTFGSGTRLTVV.

The rearrangement links TRBV28 to TRBJ1-3; 7 nucleotides match TRBD1. The V segment lost 5 bases and the J segment 0 bases; nucleotides outside the gene matches: 4. The V gene's germline CDR1 is MDHEN and CDR2 SYDVKM. This CDR3 contains 15 residues. The CDR3, as DNA: TGTGCCAGCAGTCCGGGGGACAGCTCTGGAAACACCATATATTTT. It specifies CASSPGDSSGNTIYF. The complete variable domain, with remaining parts taken from reference TRBV28 and TRBJ1-3, reads DVKVTQSSRYLVKRTGEKVFLECVQDMDHENMFWYRQDPGLGLRLIYFSYDVKMKEKGDIPEGYSVSREKKERFSLILESASTNQTSMYLCASSPGDSSGNTIYFGEGSWLTVV.

The genes are TRBV2 and TRBJ1-1; D remains ambiguous. CDR3 length equals 12 residues. Trimming shortened V by 8 bases and J by 0 bases, and 7 bases separated the two germline ends. Germline CDR1 reads SNHLY; CDR2 reads FYNNEI. CDR3 coding DNA: TGTGCCAGCGCAGACATGAACACTGAAGCTTTCTTT. Its translation is CASADMNTEAFF.

This clone was detected once. CDR3 nucleotides: TGTGCCATTGCAGACTCTGGAAACACCATATATTTT. It specifies CAIADSGNTIYF. This sequence joins TRBV10-3 and TRBJ1-3; D unresolved. The V gene's germline CDR1 is ENHRY and CDR2 SYGVKD. This CDR3 has 12 residues. V was trimmed by 9 bases and J by 0 bases, leaving 6 bases between them.

This chain uses TRBV29-1 with TRBJ1-4; D uncertain. Germline V gene sequence: CDR1 SQVTM, CDR2 ANQGSEA. V was pared by 5 bases and J by 3 bases, with 7 bases between. The CDR3 extends over 12 amino acids. This CDR3 is CSVSGANEKLFF. DNA of the CDR3: TGCAGCGTTTCCGGGGCTAATGAAAAACTGTTTTTT. The whole variable domain, remainder taken from reference TRBV29-1 and TRBJ1-4, is SAVISQKPSRDICQRGTSLTIQCQVDSQVTMMFWYRQQPGQSLTLIATANQGSEATYESGFVIDKFPISRPNLTFSTLTVSNMSPEDSSIYLCSVSGANEKLFFGSGTQLSVL.

This sequence joins TRBV6-5 and TRBJ1-5, with D perhaps matching TRBD1 (6 bases). V was clipped by 4 bases and J by 1 base, with 11 bases between them. The CDR3 consists of 15 residues. In germline, CDR1 is MNHEY, CDR2 SVGAGI. The CDR3 protein is CASSFFRGSNQPQHF. The CDR3, as DNA: TGTGCCAGCAGTTTCTTCAGGGGCAGCAATCAGCCCCAGCATTTT.

The rearrangement links TRBV7-8 to TRBJ2-7; the D gene is possibly TRBD1 (6 bases). Germline assignment: CDR1 SGHVS and CDR2 FQNEAQ. This CDR3 contains 15 residues. V was trimmed by 5 bases and J by 5 bases, leaving 19 bases between them. Written as DNA, the CDR3 is TGTGCCAGCAGCCCCTCACGCCAGGGGTCCCACGAGCAGTACTTC. Protein: CASSPSRQGSHEQYF.

This clone turned up a few times. J is TRBJ1-1 and V is TRBV18, with D maybe TRBD1 (5 bases). This CDR3 is 13 amino acids long. The V and J ends lost 5 bases and 2 bases respectively, with 9 bases between them. The germline gives CDR1 KGHSH, CDR2 LQKENI. The CDR3 reads CASSSTENTEAFF. In nucleotides, the CDR3 is TGTGCCAGCTCATCGACAGAAAACACTGAAGCTTTCTTT.

The V call is TRBV28, the J call TRBJ1-5; D not certain. Per the germline V gene, CDR1 is MDHEN and CDR2 is SYDVKM. This CDR3 has 13 amino acids. Trimming removed 8 bases from V and 5 bases from J, with 13 bases in between. The CDR3 DNA follows: TGTGCCAGCTCCCCGCAACTGGATCAGCCCCAGCATTTT. Protein product: CASSPQLDQPQHF.

This clone was detected once. CDR3 amino acids: CASSLAGVSPLHF. The CDR3 nucleotides are TGCGCCAGCAGCTTGGCCGGGGTTTCACCCCTCCACTTT. V is TRBV5-1 and J is TRBJ1-6; D ambiguous. With 0 bases removed from V and 9 bases from J, the gap between germline ends came to 7 bases. The CDR3 is 13 amino acids. The germline CDR1 and CDR2 sequences are SGHRS and YFSETQ.

The CDR3: CASSPEDRDYGYTF. CDR3 coding DNA: TGTGCCAGCAGTCCGGAGGACAGGGACTATGGCTACACCTTC. The genes are TRBV6-5 and TRBJ1-2; TRBD1 aligns across 8 bases. This CDR3 is 14 amino acids long. Germline V gene lookup returns CDR1 MNHEY and CDR2 SVGAGI. V trimming: 5 bases; J trimming: 3 bases; junction bases outside the gene matches: 5.

The chain combines TRBV7-6 with TRBJ1-5, with no clear D. The CDR3 contains 13 residues. Trimming cost V 4 bases and J 5 bases, with 9 bases left between them. CDR1 and CDR2 (germline): SGHVS, FNYEAQ. For the CDR3, the DNA is TGTGCCAGCAGCTGGGCACTTGATCAGCCCCAGCATTTT. Protein product: CASSWALDQPQHF.

The chain joins TRBV6-5 to TRBJ2-7; 8 nucleotides agree with TRBD1. This CDR3 is 14 amino acids long. The V and J ends lost 5 bases and 2 bases, in that order; junction bases with no gene match: 5. Per the germline V gene, CDR1 is MNHEY and CDR2 is SVGAGI. CDR3 in DNA: TGTGCCAGCAGTCGGACAGGGCCCCCCTACGAGCAGTACTTC. This encodes CASSRTGPPYEQYF.

The chain employs TRBV11-2 and TRBJ1-6, with D tentatively TRBD1 (5 bases). Deletions cut 1 base from V and 7 bases from J, with 8 bases between. The germline gives CDR1 SGHAT, CDR2 FQNNGV. The CDR3 runs 14 residues. CDR3 in DNA: TGTGCCAGCAGCTTAGGAAACAGGAATTCACCCCTCCACTTT. Translated, it gives CASSLGNRNSPLHF.

The V and J genes are TRBV30 and TRBJ2-1, with 9 nucleotides matching TRBD2. The CDR3 sequence is 14 residues long. Looked up from germline, CDR1 is GTSNPN and CDR2 is SVGIG (reference sequence). Trimming took 0 bases from V and 5 from J; bases not matched to a gene: 2. The CDR3 is CAWSVGLADNEQFF. The CDR3 DNA follows: TGTGCCTGGAGTGTGGGACTAGCAGACAATGAGCAGTTCTTC.

CDR3 residues: CASSQDWGPQLIQYF. The DNA for the CDR3 is TGTGCCAGCAGCCAAGATTGGGGGCCCCAACTCATTCAGTACTTC. The chain is built from TRBV3-1 (or the pseudogene TRBV3-2) and TRBJ2-4, with D possibly being TRBD1 (6 bases). This CDR3 comprises 15 residues. V was clipped by 0 bases and J by 9 bases, with 15 bases between them. The germline CDR1 and CDR2 sequences are LGHDT and YNNKEL (reference sequence).

V usage is TRBV6-5 and J usage is TRBJ2-3, with 12 bases identical to TRBD2. The trim removed 5 bases at V and 7 bases at J, leaving 4 bases unmatched. CDR3 size: 14 residues. Germline values: CDR1 MNHEY, CDR2 SVGAGI. CDR3 bases: TGTGCCAGCAGTCTAGCGGGGGGGCATAATACGCAGTATTTT. Translating it yields CASSLAGGHNTQYF.

The rearrangement uses TRBV5-1 and TRBJ2-7; TRBD2 is a possible D gene (6 bases). This CDR3 is built from 13 residues. The V gene's germline CDR1 is SGHRS and CDR2 YFSETQ. V was clipped by 3 bases and J by 2 bases, with 9 bases between them. The CDR3 DNA sequence: TGCGCCAGCAGCTCTGGGGGGACCTACGAGCAGTACTTC. Residues: CASSSGGTYEQYF.

Only one count was recorded for this clone. This chain uses TRBV2 with TRBJ2-7; TRBD1 might be the D (6 bases). This CDR3 region has 14 residues. CDR1 and CDR2 from the germline V gene are SNHLY and FYNNEI. Trimming took off 2 bases at V and 2 bases at J, with 10 bases between the two ends. The CDR3 region is CASSEQGQTYEQYF. CDR3 sequence (DNA): TGTGCCAGCAGTGAACAGGGGCAAACCTACGAGCAGTACTTC.

V and J are TRBV7-2 and TRBJ1-5; D unclear. Deletions cut 1 base from V and 7 bases from J, with 11 bases between. The germline gives CDR1 SGHTA, CDR2 FQGNSA. This CDR3 comprises 14 residues. CDR3 DNA sequence: TGTGCCAGCAGCTTAGGTTCGGCAGGACAGCCCCAGCATTTT. Its translation: CASSLGSAGQPQHF. The full variable domain, rest sourced from reference TRBV7-2 and TRBJ1-5, is GAGVSQSPSNKVTEKGKDVELRCDPISGHTALYWYRQSLGQGLEFLIYFQGNSAPDKSGLPSDRFSAERTGGSVSTLTIQRTQQEDSAVYLCASSLGSAGQPQHFGDGTRLSIL.

This rearrangement joins TRBV9 to TRBJ2-7; TRBD1 aligns across 10 bases. Trimming at V came to 5 bases and at J to 4 bases, leaving 6 bases not matched to a gene. CDR1 is SGDLS, CDR2 YYNGEE, per germline. This CDR3 comprises 14 residues. For the CDR3, the DNA is TGTGCCAGCAGACCGGGACAGGGGCTATACGAGCAGTACTTC. Protein sequence: CASRPGQGLYEQYF.

CDR3 sequence: CASSQGPLQGNSNQPQHF. The CDR3 region has the DNA TGTGCCAGCAGCCAAGGTCCTCTTCAGGGGAATAGCAATCAGCCCCAGCATTTT. The chain carries TRBV3-1 (or the pseudogene TRBV3-2) and TRBJ1-5; possibly TRBD1 for D (6 bases). Between the trimmed V and J ends, which lost 1 base and 0 bases, there was a span of 16 bases. Germline V gene sequence: CDR1 LGHDT, CDR2 YNNKEL (reference sequence). The CDR3 covers 18 residues.